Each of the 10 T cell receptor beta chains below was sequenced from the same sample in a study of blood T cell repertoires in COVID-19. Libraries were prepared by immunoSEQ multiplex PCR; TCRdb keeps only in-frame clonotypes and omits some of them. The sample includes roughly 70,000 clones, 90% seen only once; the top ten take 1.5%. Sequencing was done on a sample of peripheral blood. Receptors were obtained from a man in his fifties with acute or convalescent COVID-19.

This chain's CDR3 is CASSLAGNYGYTF. DNA for the CDR3: TGTGCCAGCAGTTTGGCAGGAAACTATGGCTACACCTTC. The chain joins TRBV28 to TRBJ1-2, with unresolved D. The CDR3 spans 13 residues. V was pared by 3 bases and J by 2 bases, with 7 bases between. CDR1 is MDHEN, CDR2 SYDVKM, per germline.

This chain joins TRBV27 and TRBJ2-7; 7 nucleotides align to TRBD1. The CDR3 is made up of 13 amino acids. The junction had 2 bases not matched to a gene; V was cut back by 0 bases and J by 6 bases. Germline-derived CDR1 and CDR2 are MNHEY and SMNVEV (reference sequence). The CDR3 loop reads CASSLSTGSEQYV. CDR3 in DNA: TGTGCCAGCAGTTTATCGACAGGGTCCGAGCAGTACGTC.

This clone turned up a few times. CDR3 sequence (DNA): TGTGCCAGCAGCCATCCCCGGACAGTCCGGGTAAGAGGCTACACCTTC. Translated: CASSHPRTVRVRGYTF. The V and J genes are TRBV3-1 (or the pseudogene TRBV3-2) and TRBJ1-2, with a tentative D call TRBD1 (6 bases). CDR3 length equals 16 residues. Germline V gives CDR1 LGHDT, CDR2 YNNKEL (reference sequence). V lost 3 bases and J 8 bases, leaving 22 bases between the germline ends.

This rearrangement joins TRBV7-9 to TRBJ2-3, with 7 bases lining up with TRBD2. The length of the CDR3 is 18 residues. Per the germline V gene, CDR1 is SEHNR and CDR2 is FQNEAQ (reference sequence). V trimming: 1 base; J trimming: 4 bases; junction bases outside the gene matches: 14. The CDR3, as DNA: TGTGCCAGCAGCTTAGGAGGTTGGCGGGAGACACTTTCAGATACGCAGTATTTT. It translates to CASSLGGWRETLSDTQYF.

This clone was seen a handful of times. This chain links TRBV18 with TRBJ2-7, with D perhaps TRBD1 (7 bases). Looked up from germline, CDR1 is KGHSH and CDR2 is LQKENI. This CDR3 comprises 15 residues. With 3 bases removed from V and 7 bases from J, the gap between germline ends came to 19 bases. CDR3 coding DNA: TGTGCCAGCTCACCTCTCTCCAGGGGGGCGGGGGAGCAGTACTTC. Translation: CASSPLSRGAGEQYF.

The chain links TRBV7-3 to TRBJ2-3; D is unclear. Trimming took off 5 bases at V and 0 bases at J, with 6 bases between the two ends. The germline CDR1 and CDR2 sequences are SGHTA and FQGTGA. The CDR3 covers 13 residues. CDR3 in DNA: TGTGCCAGCAGCCCCGAGAGCACAGATACGCAGTATTTT. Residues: CASSPESTDTQYF.

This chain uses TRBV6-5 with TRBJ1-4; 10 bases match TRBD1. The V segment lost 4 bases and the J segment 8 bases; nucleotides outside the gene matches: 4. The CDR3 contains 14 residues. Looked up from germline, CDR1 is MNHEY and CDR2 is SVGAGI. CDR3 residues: CASSSTGGREKLFF. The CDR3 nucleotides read TGTGCCAGCAGTTCGACAGGGGGCAGAGAAAAACTGTTTTTT.

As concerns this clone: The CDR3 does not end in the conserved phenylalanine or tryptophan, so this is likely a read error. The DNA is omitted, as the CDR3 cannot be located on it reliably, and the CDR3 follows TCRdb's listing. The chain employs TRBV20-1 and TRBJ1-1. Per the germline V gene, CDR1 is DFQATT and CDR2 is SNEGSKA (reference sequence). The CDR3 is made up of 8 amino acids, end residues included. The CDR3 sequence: CSAGDTPS.

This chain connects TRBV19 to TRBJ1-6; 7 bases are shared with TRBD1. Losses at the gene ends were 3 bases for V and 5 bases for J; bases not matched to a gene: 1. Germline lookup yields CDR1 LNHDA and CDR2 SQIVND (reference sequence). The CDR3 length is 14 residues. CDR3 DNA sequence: TGTGCCAGTAGTATCGGGACAGATAATTCACCCCTCCACTTT. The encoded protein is CASSIGTDNSPLHF.

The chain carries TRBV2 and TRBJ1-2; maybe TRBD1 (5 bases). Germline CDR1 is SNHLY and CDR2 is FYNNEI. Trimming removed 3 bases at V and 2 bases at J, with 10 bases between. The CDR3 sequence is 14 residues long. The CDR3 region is CASSDRQTNYGYTF. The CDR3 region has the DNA TGTGCCAGCAGTGACAGACAGACAAACTATGGCTACACCTTC.